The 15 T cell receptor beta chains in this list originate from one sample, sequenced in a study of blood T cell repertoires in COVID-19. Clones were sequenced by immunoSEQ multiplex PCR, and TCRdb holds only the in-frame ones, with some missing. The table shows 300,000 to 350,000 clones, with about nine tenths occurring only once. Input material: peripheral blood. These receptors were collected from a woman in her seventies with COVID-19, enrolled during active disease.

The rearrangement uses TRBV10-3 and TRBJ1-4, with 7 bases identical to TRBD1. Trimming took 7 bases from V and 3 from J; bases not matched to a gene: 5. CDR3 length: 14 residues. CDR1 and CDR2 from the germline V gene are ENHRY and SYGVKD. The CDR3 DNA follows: TGTGCCATCACCCGACAGGGCGCTAATGAAAAACTGTTTTTT. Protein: CAITRQGANEKLFF.

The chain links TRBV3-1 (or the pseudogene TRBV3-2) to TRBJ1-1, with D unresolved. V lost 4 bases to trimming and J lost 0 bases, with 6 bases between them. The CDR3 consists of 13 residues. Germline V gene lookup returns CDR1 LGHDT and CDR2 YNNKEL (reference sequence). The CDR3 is CASSPTLNTEAFF. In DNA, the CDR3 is TGTGCCAGCAGCCCAACACTGAACACTGAAGCTTTCTTT.

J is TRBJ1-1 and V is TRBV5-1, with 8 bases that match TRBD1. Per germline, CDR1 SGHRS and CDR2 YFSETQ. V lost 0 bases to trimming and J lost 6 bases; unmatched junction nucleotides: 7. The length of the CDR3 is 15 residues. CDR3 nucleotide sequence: TGCGCCAGCAGCTTGGCAACAGGGGGTGAGTCTGAAGCTTTCTTT. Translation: CASSLATGGESEAFF. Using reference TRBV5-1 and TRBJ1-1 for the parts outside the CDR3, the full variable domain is KAGVTQTPRYLIKTRGQQVTLSCSPISGHRSVSWYQQTPGQGLQFLFEYFSETQRNKGNFPGRFSGRQFSNSRSEMNVSTLELGDSALYLCASSLATGGESEAFFGQGTRLTVV.

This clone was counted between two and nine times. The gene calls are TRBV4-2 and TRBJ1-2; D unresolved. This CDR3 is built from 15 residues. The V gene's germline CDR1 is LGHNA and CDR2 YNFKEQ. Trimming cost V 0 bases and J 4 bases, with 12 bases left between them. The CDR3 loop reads CASSQDIGGGYGYTF. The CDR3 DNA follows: TGTGCCAGCAGCCAAGATATAGGCGGAGGCTATGGCTACACCTTC.

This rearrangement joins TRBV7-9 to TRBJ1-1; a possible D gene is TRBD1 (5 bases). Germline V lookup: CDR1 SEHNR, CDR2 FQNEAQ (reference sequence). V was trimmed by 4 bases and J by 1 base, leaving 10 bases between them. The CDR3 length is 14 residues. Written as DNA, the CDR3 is TGTGCCAGCAGCTCATCAACAGGGAACACTGAAGCTTTCTTT. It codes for CASSSSTGNTEAFF.

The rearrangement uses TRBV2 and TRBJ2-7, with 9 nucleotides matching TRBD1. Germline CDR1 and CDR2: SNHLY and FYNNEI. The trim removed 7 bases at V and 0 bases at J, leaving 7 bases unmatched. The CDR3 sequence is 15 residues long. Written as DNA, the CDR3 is TGTGCCAGCAATTACCGGGACAGGGTCTCCTACGAGCAGTACTTC. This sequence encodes CASNYRDRVSYEQYF.

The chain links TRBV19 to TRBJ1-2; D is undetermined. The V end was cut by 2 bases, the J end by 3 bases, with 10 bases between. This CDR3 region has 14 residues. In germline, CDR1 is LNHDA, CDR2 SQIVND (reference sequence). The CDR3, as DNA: TGTGCCAGTAGTATACGGAGGGCGGACTATGGCTACACCTTC. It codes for CASSIRRADYGYTF.

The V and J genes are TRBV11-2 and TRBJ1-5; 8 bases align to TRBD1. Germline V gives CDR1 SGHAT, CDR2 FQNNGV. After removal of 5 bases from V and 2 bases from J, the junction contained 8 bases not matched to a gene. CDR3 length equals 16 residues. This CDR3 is CASSPGLTGGNQPQHF. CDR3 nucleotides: TGTGCCAGCAGCCCCGGCCTGACAGGGGGCAATCAGCCCCAGCATTTT.

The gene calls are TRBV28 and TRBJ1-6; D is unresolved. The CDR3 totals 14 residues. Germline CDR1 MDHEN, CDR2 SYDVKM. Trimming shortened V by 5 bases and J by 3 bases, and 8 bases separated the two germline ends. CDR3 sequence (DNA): TGTGCCAGCAGTACCCCAGGCTATAATTCACCCCTCCACTTT. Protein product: CASSTPGYNSPLHF.

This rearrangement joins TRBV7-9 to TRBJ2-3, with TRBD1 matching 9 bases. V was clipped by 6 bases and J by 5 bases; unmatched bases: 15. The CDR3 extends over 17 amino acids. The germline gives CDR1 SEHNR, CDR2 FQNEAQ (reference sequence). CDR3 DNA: TGTGCCAGCAGAGGGAGAAGGGACAGGGTACCTCGAGATACGCAGTATTTT. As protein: CASRGRRDRVPRDTQYF. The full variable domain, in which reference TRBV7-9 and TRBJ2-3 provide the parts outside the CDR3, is DTGVSQNPRHKITKRGQNVTFRCDPISEHNRLYWYRQTLGQGPEFLTYFQNEAQLEKSRLLSDRFSAERPKGSFSTLEIQRTEQGDSAMYLCASRGRRDRVPRDTQYFGPGTRLTVL.

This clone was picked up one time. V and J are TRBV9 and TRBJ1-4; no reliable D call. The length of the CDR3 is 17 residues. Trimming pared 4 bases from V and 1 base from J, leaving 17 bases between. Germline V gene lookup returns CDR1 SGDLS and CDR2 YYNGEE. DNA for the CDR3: TGTGCCAGCAGCTTCGGGCCTCCAGCGGGAACTAATGAAAAACTGTTTTTT. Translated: CASSFGPPAGTNEKLFF.

Here the CDR3 DNA reads TGTGCCAGCAGTCTCCCGACAGGGGGCTACACTGAAGCTTTCTTT. Translating it yields CASSLPTGGYTEAFF. The chain uses TRBV6-2 or TRBV6-3 and TRBJ1-1; 10 bases match TRBD1. The CDR3 extends over 15 amino acids. Germline-derived CDR1 and CDR2 are MNHEY and SVGEGT. V shed 5 bases and J 3 bases; nucleotides not matched to a gene: 6.

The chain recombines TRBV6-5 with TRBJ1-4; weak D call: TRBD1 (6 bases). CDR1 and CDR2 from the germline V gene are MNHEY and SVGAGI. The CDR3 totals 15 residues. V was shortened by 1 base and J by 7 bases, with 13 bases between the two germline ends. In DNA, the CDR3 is TGTGCCAGCAGTTACTACAGGGACGCGCGTGAAAAACTGTTTTTT. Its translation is CASSYYRDAREKLFF.

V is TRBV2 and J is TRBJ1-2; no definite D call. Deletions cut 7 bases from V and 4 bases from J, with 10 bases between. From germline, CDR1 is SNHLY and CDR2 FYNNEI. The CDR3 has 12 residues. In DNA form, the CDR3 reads TGTGCCAGCAACGCAGGTACCTATGGCTACACCTTC. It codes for CASNAGTYGYTF.

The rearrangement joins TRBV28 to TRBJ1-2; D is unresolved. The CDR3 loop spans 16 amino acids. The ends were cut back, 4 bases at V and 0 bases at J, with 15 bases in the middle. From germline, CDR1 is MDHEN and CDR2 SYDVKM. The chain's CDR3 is CASSSPSGLTNYGYTF. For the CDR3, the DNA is TGTGCCAGCAGTTCCCCCTCAGGACTTACTAACTATGGCTACACCTTC.